One sample yielded the 25 T cell receptor beta chains listed below, sequenced in a study of T cells in women clearing cervical HPV infection. Sequencing was performed with immunoSEQ multiplex PCR; in TCRdb, only in-frame clones are kept and a portion is missing. The sample totals some 46,000 clones. Sequencing was performed on blood buffy coat. The receptors derive from a woman aged 18-69 years with a cervical HPV16 infection that either progressed to CIN3+ or cleared (not recorded which).

Remarks on this clone: The CDR3 goes on 3 residues after the read ends, and that part is filled in from the germline J gene. The chain couples TRBV10-3 to TRBJ2-5; a weak D match, TRBD2 (6 bases). The CDR3 length is 16 residues. Germline values: CDR1 ENHRY, CDR2 SYGVKD. V lost 4 bases, J lost 4 bases, and 19 bases lay in between. CDR3 DNA, as far as it was read: TGTGCCATCAGTGTTTTAGCCAGGGAGGAATCAGAGACC. Translating gives CAISVLAREESET. The entire CDR3 is CAISVLAREESETQYF.

Regarding this clone: A read error may produce the germline difference seen at one junction end. CDR3 loop: CASSSRTGSGELFF. The sequenced CDR3 bases are TGTGCTAGCAGCTCGAGGACAGGGTCCGGGGAG. The chain joins TRBV7-7 to TRBJ2-2; TRBD1 matches at 8 bases. From the germline J gene comes the end of the CDR3, since the read stops 3 residues before it. The CDR3 has 14 amino acids. Per the germline V gene, CDR1 is SSHAT and CDR2 is FNYEAQ (reference sequence).

In regard to this clone: One junction end does not reproduce the germline sequence, and a read error may be involved. The observed sequence ends 3 residues before the CDR3 terminus, with the missing tail filled in from the germline J gene. Other DNA sequences in this specimen translate into the identical CDR3. The chain couples TRBV7-2 to TRBJ1-3, with D possibly being TRBD1 (6 bases). The CDR3 has 13 amino acids. Looked up from germline, CDR1 is SGHTA and CDR2 is FQGNSA. The CDR3 region is CASSSSRGHTIYF. Partial CDR3 DNA: TGTGCCAGCAGCTCCTCCAGGGGACACACG.

As regards this clone: The read falls 3 residues short of the CDR3 end, and the missing part is taken from the germline J gene. V is TRBV24-1 and J is TRBJ2-7, with TRBD1 matching over 7 bases. CDR1 KGHDR and CDR2 SFDVKD come from the germline V gene. The CDR3 spans 16 residues. With 2 bases clipped from V and 3 bases from J, the junction kept 9 bases outside the gene matches. The CDR3 loop is CATSDSSTGLDYEQYF. The sequenced part of the CDR3 DNA is TGTGCCACCAGTGATTCCTCGACAGGGCTTGACTACGAG.

Concerning this clone: The CDR3 goes on 3 residues after the read ends, and that part is filled in from the germline J gene. J is TRBJ2-2 and V is TRBV6-2 or TRBV6-3; 12 bases are shared with TRBD1. Per germline, CDR1 MNHEY and CDR2 SVGEGT. This CDR3 has 15 residues. The V and J ends lost 5 bases and 6 bases, in that order; junction bases with no gene match: 4. CDR3 sequence: CASSRDRGRPGELFF. The DNA read from the CDR3 is TGTGCCAGCAGTCGGGACAGGGGGCGCCCCGGGGAG.

Remarks on this clone: The CDR3 extends 3 residues past the end of the read, so its final part is completed from the germline J gene. The rearrangement links TRBV5-1 to TRBJ1-1; possibly TRBD1 for D (5 bases). This CDR3 is 12 amino acids long. Germline V gives CDR1 SGHRS, CDR2 YFSETQ. The CDR3 bases that were read are TGCGCCAGCAGCTTCGGGGGGGAATCA. Translating it yields CASSFGGES. The entire CDR3 reads CASSFGGESAFF.

Of note for this clone: The CDR3 end lies 3 residues beyond the end of the read and is filled in from the germline J gene. The chain uses TRBV18 and TRBJ2-7; D may be TRBD1 (6 bases). Deletions cut 5 bases from V and 4 bases from J, with 9 bases between. The CDR3 is made up of 12 amino acids. CDR1 is KGHSH, CDR2 LQKENI, per germline. CDR3 DNA, as far as it was read: TGTGCCAGCTCAGGTACAGGGTACGAG. This encodes CASSGTGYE. The whole CDR3 is CASSGTGYEQYF.

Remarks on this clone: The observed sequence ends 3 residues before the CDR3 terminus, with the missing tail filled in from the germline J gene. The chain uses TRBV19 and TRBJ2-5; 8 bases align to TRBD2. This CDR3 is built from 13 residues. V was pared by 3 bases and J by 5 bases, with 2 bases of the junction left unmatched. The V gene's germline CDR1 is LNHDA and CDR2 SQIVND (reference sequence). CDR3 DNA, as far as it was read: TGTGCCAGTAGTATCCGGGGGGGGGAGACC. This codes for CASSIRGGET. The CDR3 in full is CASSIRGGETQYF. The whole variable domain, filled in from reference TRBV19 and TRBJ2-5, reads DGGITQSPKYLFRKEGQNVTLSCEQNLNHDAMYWYRQDPGQGLRLIYYSQIVNDFQKGDIAEGYSVSREKKESFPLTVTSAQKNPTAFYLCASSIRGGETQYFGPGTRLLVL.

As to this clone: The read ends 3 residues early relative to the CDR3; the germline J gene fills the gap. The chain couples TRBV2 to TRBJ1-1, with D tentatively TRBD1 (6 bases). This CDR3 has 17 amino acids. Per the germline V gene, CDR1 is SNHLY and CDR2 is FYNNEI. V shed 7 bases and J shed 5 bases, with 26 bases lying between them. CDR3 region: CASIVGTNSPVRTEAFF. The part of the CDR3 DNA that was read is TGTGCCAGCATTGTTGGGACAAATTCCCCTGTACGAACTGAA.

As to this clone: The read is 3 residues too short to cover the CDR3 end, so that end is filled in from the germline J gene. The chain has TRBV11-3 and TRBJ2-1; 8 nucleotides line up with TRBD1. The ends lost 5 bases at V and 3 bases at J; junction bases unmatched: 6. CDR1 is SGHNT and CDR2 is YENEEA in the germline V gene. There are 15 residues in the CDR3. The sequenced part of the CDR3 DNA is TGTGCCAGCAGCCTAGGGACAGGCCTCTACAATGAG. Translating it yields CASSLGTGLYNE. The complete CDR3 protein is CASSLGTGLYNEQFF.

A remark on this clone: With the read ending 3 residues before the CDR3 end, the germline J gene is used to fill in that end. The chain recombines TRBV6-2 or TRBV6-3 with TRBJ2-1; 8 nucleotides align to TRBD2. The germline gives CDR1 MNHEY, CDR2 SVGEGT. The CDR3 length is 16 residues. Losses at the gene ends were 1 base for V and 4 bases for J; bases not matched to a gene: 6. CDR3 in amino acids: CASSYLTGGNYNEQFF. The sequenced part of the CDR3 DNA is TGTGCCAGCAGTTACTTAACGGGGGGGAATTACAATGAG.

Concerning this clone itself: Coverage ceases 3 residues before the CDR3 finishes, and the germline J gene fills in the end. The V and J genes are TRBV7-9 and TRBJ2-7, with 10 nucleotides matching TRBD1. The germline V gene encodes CDR1 SEHNR and CDR2 FQNEAQ (reference sequence). V lost 4 bases to trimming and J lost 2 bases; unmatched junction nucleotides: 5. The CDR3 sequence is 15 residues long. The CDR3 protein is CASSSGTGVAYEQYF. The CDR3 bases that were read are TGTGCCAGCAGCTCCGGGACAGGGGTCGCCTACGAG.

A remark on this clone: The read terminates 3 residues ahead of where the CDR3 ends, so the germline J gene completes it. The genes are TRBV7-2 and TRBJ2-7, with D perhaps TRBD1 (6 bases). V lost 1 base, J lost 3 bases, and 7 bases lay in between. Germline V gene data show CDR1 as SGHTA and CDR2 as FQGNSA. CDR3 length: 13 amino acids. The CDR3 region is CASSLGGHYEQYF. CDR3 bases read: TGTGCCAGCAGCTTAGGGGGGCACTACGAG.

A word on this clone: The read terminates 3 residues before the CDR3 end, so the remaining end is supplied by the germline J gene. The chain has TRBV7-2 and TRBJ1-2, with 9 nucleotides matching TRBD1. Trimming at V came to 4 bases and at J to 7 bases, leaving 10 bases not matched to a gene. CDR1 and CDR2 from the germline V gene are SGHTA and FQGNSA. The CDR3 loop spans 15 amino acids. CDR3 residues: CASSWGQGGLSGYTF. The CDR3 DNA, read in part, is TGTGCCAGCAGCTGGGGACAGGGTGGGCTCTCTGGC.

The sequenced part of the CDR3 DNA is TGCGCCAGCAGACGGGAGCGGGAGGACCCTTCCTACGAG. Residues: CASRREREDPSYE. In full, the CDR3 is CASRREREDPSYEQYF. The gene calls are TRBV10-1 and TRBJ2-7, with 9 bases lining up with TRBD2. The read is 3 residues too short to cover the CDR3 end, so that end is filled in from the germline J gene. V dropped 6 bases and J dropped 1; count of bases not matched to a gene: 10. Germline CDR1 reads WNHNN; CDR2 reads SYGVQD (reference sequence). CDR3 length equals 16 residues.

With regard to this clone: The read halts 3 residues ahead of the CDR3 end, with the missing end drawn from the germline J gene. V gene TRBV7-9 combines with J gene TRBJ2-6, with a weak D call TRBD2 (6 bases). V was trimmed by 7 bases and J by 2 bases, leaving 12 bases between them. Germline V gene lookup returns CDR1 SEHNR and CDR2 FQNEAQ (reference sequence). The CDR3 covers 15 residues. The CDR3 is CASNPGGPGANVLTF. The CDR3 DNA, read in part, is TGTGCCAGCAACCCCGGGGGTCCTGGGGCCAACGTC.

As regards this clone: The read ends 3 residues shy of where the CDR3 ends; the end is completed using the germline J gene. The gene calls are TRBV29-1 and TRBJ2-2, with 8 bases that match TRBD2. V shed 4 bases, J shed 4 bases, and the junction held 5 bases outside the gene matches. CDR1 and CDR2 from the germline V gene are SQVTM and ANQGSEA. The CDR3 has 14 residues. The sequenced part of the CDR3 DNA is TGCAGCGTTGGACGGGGGGGATCCACCGGGGAG. It codes for CSVGRGGSTGE. The CDR3 in its entirety is CSVGRGGSTGELFF.

Of note for this clone: Coverage ceases 3 residues before the CDR3 finishes, and the germline J gene fills in the end. V usage is TRBV19 and J usage is TRBJ2-7; D perhaps matches TRBD1 (5 bases). Trimming pared 10 bases from V and 1 base from J, leaving 11 bases between. This CDR3 spans 12 amino acids. Germline assignment: CDR1 LNHDA and CDR2 SQIVND (reference sequence). Partial CDR3 DNA: TGTGCCACCCGAGGACAATCCTACGAG. Translation gives CATRGQSYE. The full-length CDR3 reads as CATRGQSYEQYF.

Points on this clone: The CDR3 goes on 3 residues after the read ends, and that part is filled in from the germline J gene. J is TRBJ2-2 and V is TRBV7-2; D might be TRBD1 or TRBD2, each matching 5 bases. Deletions cut 6 bases from V and 4 bases from J, with 12 bases between. Germline-derived CDR1 and CDR2 are SGHTA and FQGNSA. The CDR3 spans 14 residues. Here the CDR3 reads CASRPRGATGELFF. The CDR3 bases that were read are TGTGCCAGCAGACCGCGAGGGGCCACCGGGGAG.

Remarks on this clone: Read data end 3 residues before the CDR3 end; the end is taken from the germline J gene. The V call is TRBV30, the J call TRBJ2-7, with 9 bases fitting TRBD1. Trimming cost V 2 bases and J 2 bases; bases outside gene matches: 4. The germline V gene encodes CDR1 GTSNPN and CDR2 SVGIG (reference sequence). The CDR3 covers 14 residues. The CDR3 sequence: CAWSLGQGTYEQYF. Incomplete CDR3 DNA: TGTGCCTGGAGTCTTGGACAGGGGACCTACGAG.

Regarding this clone: The CDR3 end lies 3 residues beyond the end of the read and is filled in from the germline J gene. V usage is TRBV20-1 and J usage is TRBJ1-2; the match to TRBD1 covers 7 bases. Germline CDR1 and CDR2: DFQATT and SNEGSKA (reference sequence). The CDR3 runs 12 residues. The trim removed 6 bases at V and 4 bases at J, leaving 5 bases unmatched. CDR3 bases read: TGCAGTGCAACGGGACAGTCCTATGGC. This encodes CSATGQSYG. The full-length CDR3 reads as CSATGQSYGYTF.

The DNA read from the CDR3 is TGTGCCAGTAGTACCTGGAAAAGCGGGAACCCCTACAATGAG. This encodes CASSTWKSGNPYNE. The complete CDR3 sequence is CASSTWKSGNPYNEQFF. This chain joins TRBV19 and TRBJ2-1; TRBD2 agrees at 7 bases. The sequence runs out 3 residues before the end of the CDR3; the remainder is reconstructed from the germline J gene. Losses at the gene ends were 4 bases for V and 2 bases for J; bases not matched to a gene: 11. The CDR3 runs 17 residues. Germline V gene data show CDR1 as LNHDA and CDR2 as SQIVND (reference sequence).

On this clone itself: The CDR3 end falls 3 residues outside the read, so it is completed with the germline J gene. The gene calls are TRBV30 and TRBJ1-1; TRBD1 aligns across 7 bases. V was clipped by 7 bases and J by 4 bases; unmatched bases: 15. CDR1 is GTSNPN and CDR2 is SVGIG in the germline V gene (reference sequence). The CDR3 runs to 15 residues. The sequenced CDR3 bases are TGTGCCTCGGACCATAGACAGGGATTGGGCACTGAA. Encoded protein: CASDHRQGLGTE. In full, the CDR3 is CASDHRQGLGTEAFF.

Regarding this clone: The DNA ends 3 residues before the CDR3 does, and the rest of the CDR3 is filled in from the germline J gene. The chain is built from TRBV5-1 and TRBJ2-3; 11 nucleotides match TRBD2. The CDR3 runs to 17 residues. V shed 4 bases, J shed 5 bases, and the junction held 12 bases outside the gene matches. The germline gives CDR1 SGHRS, CDR2 YFSETQ. The sequenced part of the CDR3 DNA is TGCGCCAGCAGCCAGACAATAGCGGGGGGGCCAGGAGATACG. Translated: CASSQTIAGGPGDT. The complete CDR3 sequence is CASSQTIAGGPGDTQYF. Variable domain in full (rest from reference TRBV5-1 and TRBJ2-3): KAGVTQTPRYLIKTRGQQVTLSCSPISGHRSVSWYQQTPGQGLQFLFEYFSETQRNKGNFPGRFSGRQFSNSRSEMNVSTLELGDSALYLCASSQTIAGGPGDTQYFGPGTRLTVL.

In regard to this clone: The read comes to an end 3 residues before the CDR3 does, leaving the germline J gene to fill in the end. The genes are TRBV7-2 and TRBJ2-5; 10 nucleotides match TRBD2. Trimming at V came to 6 bases and at J to 4 bases, leaving 8 bases not matched to a gene. The CDR3 extends over 15 amino acids. Per the germline V gene, CDR1 is SGHTA and CDR2 is FQGNSA. The CDR3 loop is CASRERGGSVETQYF. Incomplete CDR3 DNA: TGTGCCAGCAGAGAGCGGGGGGGCTCGGTAGAGACC.